This TCR beta chain appears in the sequencing data of a study of PD-1 blockade in classical Hodgkin lymphoma (dated by TCRdb to the early 2020s). For the wider study: Nivolumab dosing was 3 mg/kg intravenously every 2 weeks, continuing until either disease progression or unacceptable toxicity. A peripheral blood immune signature of response to PD-1 blockade in classical Hodgkin lymphoma was defined using TCR beta sequencing and CyTOF.

Between the V and J ends, shortened by 3 bases and 1 base respectively, the junction contains 10 bases. CDR1 SGDLS and CDR2 YYNGEE were looked up in the germline V gene. From the cysteine through the phenylalanine, the CDR3 covers 14 amino acids. Here the CDR3 DNA is all that survives: 42 bases in frame from base 1. Findings and caveats that apply to the study as a whole: The study was limited to a single clinical trial cohort, and causes of repertoire differences, possibly disease activity or prior therapy, remained undefined. Baseline TCR diversity was reported as lower in newly diagnosed patients than in healthy donors, and lower still in relapsed/refractory patients. Trial patients with a complete response had baseline diversity similar to that of newly diagnosed patients, while partial responders and progressors had significantly lower diversity. Diversity was lower in patients who began nivolumab less than 1 year after ASCT, so these patients were left out of later analyses to avoid confounding by immune reconstitution. CD4+ but not CD8+ TCR diversity rose significantly by C4D1 (p=0.0027 vs p=0.16), most apparent in complete responders (p=0.02).

The time point label of this sample denotes: cycle 4 day 1 (C4D1), after six to seven weeks of nivolumab. All trial patients had relapsed after autologous stem cell transplantation, with cohorts A, B and C differing in prior brentuximab vedotin exposure. The trial cohort was composed of about 58 patients with relapsed/refractory classical Hodgkin lymphoma, for whom complete response, partial response or progressive disease was recorded as best overall response. In the multi-cohort phase II CheckMate 205 trial, trial patients received single-agent nivolumab. An independent review committee assessed best overall response by applying the 2007 International Working Group response criteria. Trial PBMCs were collected immediately before nivolumab initiation (C1D1) and during therapy at cycle 2 day 1 and cycle 4 day 1. Peripheral blood was collected in 8 mL Vacutainer Cell Preparation Tubes, from which PBMCs were isolated by centrifugation and then cryopreserved.

About this clone itself: Its binding antigen is unknown. It has no much larger one-base neighbor in the sample; base qualities were not kept. Other nucleotide sequences in the sample specify the same CDR3.

The Qiagen DNeasy kit was used to extract genomic DNA from unsorted PBMCs and from the negatively selected CD4+ and CD8+ fractions. TCR beta CDR3 regions were subjected to amplification by immunoSEQ multiplex PCR with primers that anneal to V and J segments. A synthetic immune receptor repertoire was used to minimize amplification bias, and any remaining bias was removed computationally after sequencing. As for how the authors treated the data: Repertoire diversity was quantified as the Shannon entropy index using custom Python scripts. Unsorted, CD4+ and CD8+ repertoires were analyzed separately, except for combined analyses in which CD4+ and CD8+ sequences were merged in silico. Clonal expansion was defined as at least a 2-fold frequency increase after treatment relative to C1D1, with a pseudocount of 0.5 for undetected baseline clones. Singleton clones were defined as clones with 0 or 1 copy at C1D1, and non-singleton clones were defined as clones with 2 or more copies. Clones expanded in unsorted samples were labelled as CD4+, CD8+ or unknown by matching protein sequences in sorted samples from the same patient. Diversity changes from C1D1 to C4D1 were tested in paired samples using Wilcoxon tests. This is the immuneACCESS table as TCRdb keeps it, with only in-frame sequences that have V and J called. A part of the clones is gone; compared with another copy, unresolved V genes explain less than half, and the rest is unexplained. That table gives V, J and clone size, and the DNA gave D and trimming. The sample yields tens of thousands of clones; over 70% were counted once. Around 19% of the sample is in the top ten clones.

This specimen was peripheral blood mononuclear cells (PBMCs), taken before the fourth cycle of nivolumab. The clonotype originates from a human donor with classical Hodgkin lymphoma. The chain links TRBV9 with TRBJ1-1; TRBD1 is a possible D gene, resting on 6 matching bases. The nucleotide sequence reads as follows: TGTGCCAGCAGCGCCCGGACAGCGAACACTGAAGCTTTCTTT. Its product reads: CASSARTANTEAFF.